A single T cell receptor beta chain is shown here with its context. The clone's antigen remains unknown. No base quality values were provided; no much bigger clone lies one nucleotide off. From each donor, a single peripheral blood sample of about 120 mL on average was drawn into heparinised tubes. A BD FACSAria II and a panel including CD45RO, CCR7, CD25, CD127, CD95 and CD27 were used to sort naive, central memory, regulatory and stem cell-like memory CD4+ T cells. Every sorted population had a purity above 95%. Right away, PBMCs were isolated by Lymphoprep density gradient centrifugation and were stained directly, with no culture step. So that batch effects would be minimized, each experiment stained and sorted samples in pairs, pairing one healthy donor with one patient. The germline V gene yields SGHAT for CDR1 and FQNNGV for CDR2. The CDR3 starts with the cysteine, ends with the phenylalanine, and has 13 residues. The CDR3 DNA has 39 bases and is translated from base 1. A distance of 8 bases separates the germline ends of V and J, which lose 2 bases and 6 bases respectively.

The entire isolated RNA was reverse transcribed using the High Capacity cDNA Reverse Transcription Kit, and thus expressed TCRB transcripts were sequenced. Naive, central memory and regulatory T cell samples underwent deep immunoSEQ sequencing, averaging about 3.57 million total reads per sample. Sorted cells were lysed in RLT buffer, and RNA was extracted using DNase-treated RNeasy Micro or Mini kits according to cell number. To prevent cross-contamination, each cell subset was processed individually, whereas patient and healthy donor samples were processed jointly. Using the immunoSEQ multiplex PCR, TCRB sequences were amplified from cDNA into 87-bp fragments spanning the CDR3 region. The amplicons were sequenced using the Illumina HiSeq platform. From the authors' description of their analysis: PCR bias was computationally corrected using synthetic template baselines, reads within Hamming distance 2 were collapsed, and singletons that could not be merged were discarded. Reads were aligned against IMGT so that V, D and J genes, CDR3 length and insertions or deletions at six rearrangement sites could be assigned. Within each subset, clonotype counts were normalized to sorted cell number, after which true diversity and Gini coefficients were computed with the tcR R package. The overlap coefficient, calculated on TCRB nucleotide sequences, was used to measure repertoire sharing. Out-of-frame TCRB sequences from naive cells were analyzed as a proxy for the pre-selection repertoire. TCRdb stores this immuneACCESS table with in-frame sequences only. Part of the clones is absent; in the studies checked, under half of the shortfall reflects unresolved V genes, and no reason is known for the rest. V and J calls and clone size follow that table, whereas D and trimming were derived from the DNA. The sample records about 360,000 clones, around an eighth of which are singletons. 0.017% of the sample is held by the ten biggest clonotypes.

This specimen belongs to a study of beta chain features in type 1 diabetes (dated by TCRdb to the late 2010s). For the wider study: Patients and healthy donors did not differ in mean age, gender distribution, total cell number or subset yield. Across all samples, fewer than 110,000,000 sorted cells were examined, and cell number per subset correlated strongly with RNA yield. The study compared the TCRB repertoires of sorted circulating CD4+ T cell subsets in recently diagnosed type 1 diabetes patients with those in matched healthy donors. Regulatory and stem cell-like memory subsets were obtained from only 8 patients and roughly eight healthy donors, while naive and central memory subsets were obtained from all 30 or so donors.

The paper as a whole reports these results and caveats: A moderate but significant shortening of TCRB CDR3 length was observed in type 1 diabetes patients in all four CD4+ subsets. Only small numbers of individuals were included in the HLA sub-analyses, which left unresolved whether HLA type had any influence on TCRB rearrangement. The naive, central memory and regulatory TCRB repertoires appeared to resemble one another more closely among patients than among healthy donors. At VDJ recombination sites, type 1 diabetes patients had fewer insertions and more deleted nucleotides, which implies abnormalities in thymic rearrangement. Because cDNA was sequenced instead of genomic DNA, highly expressing activated cells could be over-represented, though the groups showed no difference in activation or CD3 levels. PCR may preferentially amplify shorter templates, but because patient and control samples were amplified and corrected together, any resulting skew would affect both groups equally.

The sample was naive CD4+ T cells from blood. The sample's cell subset or site label, in plain terms: true naive CD4+ T cells. The sequence was collected from a man younger than 35 in good health. This chain joins TRBV11-2 to TRBJ1-5; 5 matching bases give a weak D call of TRBD1. The DNA sequence follows: TGTGCCAGCAGCTTACAGGGCAGTCAGCCCCAGCATTTT. Its protein is CASSLQGSQPQHF.